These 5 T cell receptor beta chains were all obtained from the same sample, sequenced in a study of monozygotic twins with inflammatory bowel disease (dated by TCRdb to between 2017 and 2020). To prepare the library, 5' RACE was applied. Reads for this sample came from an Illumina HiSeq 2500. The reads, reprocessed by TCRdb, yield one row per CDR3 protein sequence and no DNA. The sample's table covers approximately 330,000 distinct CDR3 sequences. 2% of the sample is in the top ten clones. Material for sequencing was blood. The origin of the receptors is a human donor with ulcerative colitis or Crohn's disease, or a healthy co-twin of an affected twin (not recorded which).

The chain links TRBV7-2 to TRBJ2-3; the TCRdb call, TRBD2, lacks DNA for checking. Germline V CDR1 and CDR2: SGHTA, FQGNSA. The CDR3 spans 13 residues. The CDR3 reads CASSPIPADTQYF.

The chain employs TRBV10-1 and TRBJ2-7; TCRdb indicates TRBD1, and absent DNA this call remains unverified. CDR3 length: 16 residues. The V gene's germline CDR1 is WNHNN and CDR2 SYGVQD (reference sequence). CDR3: CASRMTGSDTSYEQYF.

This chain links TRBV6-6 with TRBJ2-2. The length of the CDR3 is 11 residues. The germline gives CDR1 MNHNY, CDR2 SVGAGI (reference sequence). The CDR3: CASQRDGELFF.

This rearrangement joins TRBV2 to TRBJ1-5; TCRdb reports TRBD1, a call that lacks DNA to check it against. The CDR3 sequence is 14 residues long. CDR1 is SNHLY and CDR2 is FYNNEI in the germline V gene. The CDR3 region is CASRTGVGNQPQHF.

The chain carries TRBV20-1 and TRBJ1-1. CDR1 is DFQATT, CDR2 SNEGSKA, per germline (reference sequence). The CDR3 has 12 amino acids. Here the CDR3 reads CSASRINTEAFF.